These 23 T cell receptor beta chains share one sample of origin, sequenced in a study of blood T cells in healthy people across ages. The authors ran a second PCR of roughly 6 to 12 cycles using a sample-barcoded 5' primer and a J-beta primer mix. In TCRdb, the 5' RACE reads were re-called with MiXCR into one record per CDR3 protein. Among about 640,000 distinct CDR3 sequences, around three fifths were seen once, and the ten largest hold 30% to 45%. The specimen was blood. Every receptor here comes from a man in his 60s in good health.

The sample holds one count of this clonotype. This chain links TRBV7-9 with TRBJ1-5, with D maybe TRBD1 (5 bases). This CDR3 contains 14 residues. Trimming took off 5 bases at V and 5 bases at J, with 13 bases between the two ends. From germline, CDR1 is SEHNR and CDR2 FQNEAQ (reference sequence). Here the CDR3 DNA reads TGTGCCAGCAGCCAGGCGGGGCAGCATCAGCCCCAGCATTTT. It yields the protein CASSQAGQHQPQHF.

In nucleotides, the CDR3 is TGTGCCAGCAGTTACTCACCCACCGGGGAGACCCAGTACTTC. Amino acids: CASSYSPTGETQYF. The J gene is TRBJ2-5, the V gene TRBV6-5; D not certain. The germline V gene encodes CDR1 MNHEY and CDR2 SVGAGI. This CDR3 is built from 14 residues. Trimming removed 0 bases from V and 5 bases from J, with 10 bases in between.

The chain couples TRBV27 to TRBJ2-5, with TRBD2 identical over 7 bases. J gave up 0 bases and V 4 bases, and 5 bases lay outside the gene matches. This CDR3 contains 15 residues. Germline CDR1 reads MNHEY; CDR2 reads SMNVEV (reference sequence). CDR3 coding DNA: TGTGCCAGCAGTTATCAGGCGGGGGACCAAGAGACCCAGTACTTC. It is translated as CASSYQAGDQETQYF.

This clonotype turned up a few times. V gene TRBV5-1 combines with J gene TRBJ2-6, with 9 bases identical to TRBD1. Trimming at V came to 6 bases and at J to 0 bases, leaving 10 bases not matched to a gene. The CDR3 runs 18 residues. Germline V gene lookup returns CDR1 SGHRS and CDR2 YFSETQ. Here the CDR3 DNA reads TGCGCCAGCATCCCGGGACAGGGACTACGCTCTGGGGCCAACGTCCTGACTTTC. It encodes CASIPGQGLRSGANVLTF.

This clonotype was observed a handful of times. DNA of the CDR3: TGTGCCAGCAGCCGTGTTCCCTCTACCAGCTCTGGGGCCAACGTCCTGACTTTC. Its translation is CASSRVPSTSSGANVLTF. The chain couples TRBV7-9 to TRBJ2-6; D not certain. This CDR3 has 18 amino acids. Trimming removed 5 bases at V and 0 bases at J, with 17 bases between. Germline CDR1 reads SEHNR; CDR2 reads FQNEAQ (reference sequence).

This clonotype was observed a handful of times. The CDR3 is CSARDTTSTDTQYF. The DNA for the CDR3 is TGCAGTGCTAGAGATACGACTAGCACAGATACGCAGTATTTT. The V and J genes are TRBV20-1 and TRBJ2-3; D not resolved. The CDR3 runs 14 residues. CDR1 is DFQATT and CDR2 is SNEGSKA in the germline V gene (reference sequence). The germline V and J ends were trimmed by 0 bases and 0 bases, with 7 bases remaining between them.

The chain couples TRBV7-2 to TRBJ2-4; tentatively, D is TRBD2 (5 bases). The DNA end is a closer match to TRBJ2-7, so the J assignment may be wrong. In germline, CDR1 is SGHTA, CDR2 FQGNSA. CDR3 length equals 14 residues. CDR3 loop: CASSLGSGDYEQYF. In DNA form, the CDR3 reads TGTGCCAGCAGCTTAGGTTCCGGGGACTACGAGCAGTACTTC.

V is TRBV10-3 and J is TRBJ1-2; D gene uncertain. There are 13 residues in the CDR3. Trimming stripped 7 bases from V and 1 base from J, with 10 bases between. Per germline, CDR1 ENHRY and CDR2 SYGVKD. The CDR3 coding sequence is TGTGCCATCACGCCACTTAATAACTATGGCTACACCTTC. Its protein is CAITPLNNYGYTF.

The table lists this clonotype with a few counts. The rearrangement joins TRBV6-5 to TRBJ2-4; 8 nucleotides line up with TRBD1. Germline V gives CDR1 MNHEY, CDR2 SVGAGI. V was pared by 6 bases and J by 5 bases, with 6 bases of the junction left unmatched. This CDR3 has 14 residues. In DNA form, the CDR3 reads TGTGCCAGCAGGCCGGGACAGGCGGAAAACATTCAGTACTTC. It codes for CASRPGQAENIQYF.

This clonotype was recorded a few times. This chain connects TRBV5-1 to TRBJ2-5; D possibly uses TRBD1 or TRBD2 (5 bases each). Trimming removed 0 bases from V and 4 bases from J, with 10 bases in between. CDR3 length equals 14 residues. The germline gives CDR1 SGHRS, CDR2 YFSETQ. CDR3 in amino acids: CASSLVGGPETQYF. CDR3 DNA: TGCGCCAGCAGCTTGGTTGGGGGACCAGAGACCCAGTACTTC.

The rearrangement links TRBV7-3 to TRBJ2-1; unclear D gene. The CDR3 has 13 residues. CDR1 is SGHTA, CDR2 FQGTGA, per germline. Trimming cost V 5 bases and J 5 bases, with 10 bases left between them. The DNA for the CDR3 is TGTGCCAGCAGCGCCTACTACGACAATGAGCAGTTCTTC. Translating gives CASSAYYDNEQFF.

The rearrangement links TRBV28 to TRBJ2-4; TRBD2 matches at 8 bases. J was trimmed by 5 bases and V by 2 bases; bases with no gene match: 2. Germline V gene sequence: CDR1 MDHEN, CDR2 SYDVKM. The CDR3 is 14 amino acids. CDR3 amino acids: CASSLPGGQNIQYF. The CDR3 DNA is TGTGCCAGCAGTTTACCGGGGGGGCAAAACATTCAGTACTTC.

The rearrangement uses TRBV5-5 and TRBJ1-2; D is uncertain. This CDR3 has 13 amino acids. V lost 7 bases and J 0 bases, leaving 10 bases between the germline ends. Germline V CDR1 and CDR2: SGHKS, YYEKEE (reference sequence). DNA of the CDR3: TGTGCCAGCGAGCCCAGCTCTAACTATGGCTACACCTTC. Translating it yields CASEPSSNYGYTF.

J is TRBJ1-2 and V is TRBV9; no reliable D call. The length of the CDR3 is 14 residues. The germline CDR1 and CDR2 sequences are SGDLS and YYNGEE. Between the trimmed V and J ends, which lost 4 bases and 4 bases, there was a span of 14 bases. The CDR3 coding sequence is TGTGCCAGCAGCCCGCGTTTGGGTTCCTATGGCTACACCTTC. Protein sequence: CASSPRLGSYGYTF.

The chain couples TRBV5-1 to TRBJ2-4; 9 bases fit TRBD1. The CDR3 loop spans 14 amino acids. Germline CDR1 SGHRS, CDR2 YFSETQ. Trimming at V came to 4 bases and at J to 8 bases, leaving 7 bases not matched to a gene. For the CDR3, the DNA is TGCGCCAGCAGCACTAGGACAGGGGAGGACATTCAGTACTTC. This codes for CASSTRTGEDIQYF.

The chain links TRBV4-1 to TRBJ2-3; 9 bases match TRBD2. The length of the CDR3 is 16 residues. CDR1 and CDR2 (germline): MGHRA, YSYEKL. V gave up 2 bases and J gave up 2 bases; unmatched junction bases: 5. The CDR3 sequence is CASSQYAGGFTDTQYF. CDR3 in DNA: TGCGCCAGCAGCCAATACGCGGGGGGGTTCACAGATACGCAGTATTTT.

The chain joins TRBV5-1 to TRBJ1-2; D call uncertain. The germline CDR1 and CDR2 sequences are SGHRS and YFSETQ. Trimming pared 1 base from V and 2 bases from J, leaving 9 bases between. This CDR3 has 14 amino acids. The CDR3: CASSLSQTNYGYTF. As DNA, the CDR3 is TGCGCCAGCAGCTTGAGCCAGACCAACTATGGCTACACCTTC.

This clonotype has just a few counts. The chain is built from TRBV10-3 and TRBJ2-7; D is uncertain. Trimming took 0 bases from V and 0 from J, leaving 15 bases between them. The CDR3 length is 17 residues. Germline V gives CDR1 ENHRY, CDR2 SYGVKD. CDR3 nucleotide sequence: TGTGCCATCAGTGAGTCGACCCGTCTTGGCCTCTCCTACGAGCAGTACTTC. It is translated as CAISESTRLGLSYEQYF.

The rearrangement links TRBV11-3 to TRBJ2-1; D tentatively reads TRBD1 or TRBD2 (6 bases each). V was trimmed by 4 bases and J by 3 bases, leaving 13 bases between them. This CDR3 comprises 15 residues. Germline-derived CDR1 and CDR2 are SGHNT and YENEEA. The CDR3 protein is CASSSGDTIYNEQFF. Written as DNA, the CDR3 is TGTGCCAGCAGCTCGGGGGACACTATCTACAATGAGCAGTTCTTC.

Notes on this clonotype: The junction departs from the called germline gene at one end, perhaps through a read error. The rearrangement links TRBV20-1 to TRBJ2-3; 11 bases agree with TRBD2. There are 15 residues in the CDR3. The V gene's germline CDR1 is DFQATT and CDR2 SNEGSKA (reference sequence). The CDR3 here is CSARAGTSGTDTQYF. DNA of the CDR3: TGCAGTGCGAGAGCTGGGACTAGCGGAACAGATACGCAGTATTTT.

In its sample, this clonotype was seen a few times. The chain combines TRBV7-2 with TRBJ2-1, with D unresolved. V was pared by 1 base and J by 7 bases, with 11 bases between. The CDR3 length is 14 residues. Germline lookup yields CDR1 SGHTA and CDR2 FQGNSA. CDR3 bases: TGTGCCAGCAGCTTAGGACCCCCGCGGAATGAGCAGTTCTTC. Protein sequence: CASSLGPPRNEQFF.

The CDR3 nucleotides read TGCGCCAGCAGTGCGGGGACAAGGGGATCACCCCTCCACTTT. Encoded protein: CASSAGTRGSPLHF. The chain uses TRBV10-2 and TRBJ1-6, with D possibly matching TRBD1 (6 bases). The CDR3 sequence is 14 residues long. Trimming removed 4 bases from V and 10 bases from J, with 14 bases in between. The germline V gene has CDR1 WSHSY and CDR2 SAAADI.

V usage is TRBV10-3 and J usage is TRBJ2-3; the match to TRBD2 covers 7 bases. This CDR3 is built from 14 residues. V dropped 8 bases and J dropped 3; count of bases not matched to a gene: 8. Per germline, CDR1 ENHRY and CDR2 SYGVKD. As DNA, the CDR3 is TGTGCCATCTCCCTCGCGGGGGTGACAGATACGCAGTATTTT. Its translation is CAISLAGVTDTQYF.